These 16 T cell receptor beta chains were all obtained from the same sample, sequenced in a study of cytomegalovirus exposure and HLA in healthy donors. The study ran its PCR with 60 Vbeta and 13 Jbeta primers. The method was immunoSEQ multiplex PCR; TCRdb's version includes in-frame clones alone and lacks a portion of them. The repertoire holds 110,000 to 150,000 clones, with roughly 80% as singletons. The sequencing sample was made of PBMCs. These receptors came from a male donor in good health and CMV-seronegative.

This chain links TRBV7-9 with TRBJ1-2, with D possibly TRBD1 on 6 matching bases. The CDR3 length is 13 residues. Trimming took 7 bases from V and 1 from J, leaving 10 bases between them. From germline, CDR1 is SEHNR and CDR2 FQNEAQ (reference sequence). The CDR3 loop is CASTAGDNYGYTF. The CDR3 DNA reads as TGTGCCAGCACGGCAGGGGATAACTATGGCTACACCTTC.

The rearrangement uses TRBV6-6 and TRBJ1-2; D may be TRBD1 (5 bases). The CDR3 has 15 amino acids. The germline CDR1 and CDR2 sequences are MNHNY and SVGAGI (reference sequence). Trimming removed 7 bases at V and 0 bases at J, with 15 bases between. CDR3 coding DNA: TGTGCCAGCAACCTGAGGGGAGGGGCTAACTATGGCTACACCTTC. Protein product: CASNLRGGANYGYTF.

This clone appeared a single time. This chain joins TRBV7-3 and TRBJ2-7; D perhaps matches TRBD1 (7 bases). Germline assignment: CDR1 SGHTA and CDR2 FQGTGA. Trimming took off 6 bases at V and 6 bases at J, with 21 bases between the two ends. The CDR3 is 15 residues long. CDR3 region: CASRSSRQGGGEQYF. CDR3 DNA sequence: TGTGCCAGCAGGTCGTCTCGTCAGGGGGGAGGCGAGCAGTACTTC. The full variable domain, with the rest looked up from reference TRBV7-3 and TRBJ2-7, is GAGVSQTPSNKVTEKGKYVELRCDPISGHTALYWYRQSLGQGPEFLIYFQGTGAADDSGLPNDRFFAVRPEGSVSTLKIQRTERGDSAVYLCASRSSRQGGGEQYFGPGTRLTVT.

This CDR3 reads CASSSRASSGREETQYF. CDR3 bases: TGTGCCAGCAGCTCAAGGGCATCTAGCGGGAGAGAAGAGACCCAGTACTTC. The chain carries TRBV7-2 and TRBJ2-5, with TRBD2 matching 10 bases. The CDR3 covers 17 residues. Germline values: CDR1 SGHTA, CDR2 FQGNSA. V shed 4 bases, J shed 3 bases, and the junction held 11 bases outside the gene matches.

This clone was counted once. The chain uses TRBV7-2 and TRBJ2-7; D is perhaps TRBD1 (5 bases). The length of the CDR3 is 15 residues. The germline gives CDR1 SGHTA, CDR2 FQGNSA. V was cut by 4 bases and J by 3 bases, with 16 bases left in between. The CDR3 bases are TGTGCCAGCAGCTCGACGCTTTCAGGGTTCTACGAGCAGTACTTC. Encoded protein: CASSSTLSGFYEQYF.

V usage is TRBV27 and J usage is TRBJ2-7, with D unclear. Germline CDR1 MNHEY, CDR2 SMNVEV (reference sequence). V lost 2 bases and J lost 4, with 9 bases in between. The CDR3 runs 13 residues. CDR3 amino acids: CASSLKFGYEQYF. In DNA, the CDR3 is TGTGCCAGCAGTTTAAAGTTCGGTTACGAGCAGTACTTC.

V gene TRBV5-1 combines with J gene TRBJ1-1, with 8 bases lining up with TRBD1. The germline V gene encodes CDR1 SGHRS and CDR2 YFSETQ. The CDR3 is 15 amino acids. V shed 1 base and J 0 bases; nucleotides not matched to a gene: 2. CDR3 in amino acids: CASSLTGGLNTEAFF. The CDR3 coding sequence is TGCGCCAGCAGCTTGACAGGGGGATTGAACACTGAAGCTTTCTTT.

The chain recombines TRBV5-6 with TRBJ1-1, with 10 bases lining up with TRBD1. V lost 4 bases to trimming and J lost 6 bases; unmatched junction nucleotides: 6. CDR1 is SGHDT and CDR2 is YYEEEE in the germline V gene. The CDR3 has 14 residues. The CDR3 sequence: CASSPGTGDPEAFF. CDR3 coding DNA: TGTGCCAGCAGCCCAGGGACAGGGGATCCTGAAGCTTTCTTT.

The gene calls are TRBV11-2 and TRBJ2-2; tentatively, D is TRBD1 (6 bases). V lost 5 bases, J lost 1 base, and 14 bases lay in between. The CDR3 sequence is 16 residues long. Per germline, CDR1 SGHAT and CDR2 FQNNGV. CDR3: CASSRGWGLNTGELFF. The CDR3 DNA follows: TGTGCCAGCAGCAGAGGGTGGGGGCTGAACACCGGGGAGCTGTTTTTT.

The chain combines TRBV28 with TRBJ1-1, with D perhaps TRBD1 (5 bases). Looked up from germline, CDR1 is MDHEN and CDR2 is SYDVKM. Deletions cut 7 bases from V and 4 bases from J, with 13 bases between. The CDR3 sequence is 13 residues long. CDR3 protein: CASTRPGFTEAFF. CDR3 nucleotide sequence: TGTGCCAGCACGAGGCCAGGGTTCACTGAAGCTTTCTTT.

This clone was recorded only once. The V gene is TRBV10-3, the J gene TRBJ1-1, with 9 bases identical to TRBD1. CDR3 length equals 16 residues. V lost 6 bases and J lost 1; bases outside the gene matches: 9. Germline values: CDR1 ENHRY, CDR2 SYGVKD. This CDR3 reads CAIRGQGKRGNTEAFF. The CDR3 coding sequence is TGTGCCATCAGAGGACAGGGGAAAAGGGGGAACACTGAAGCTTTCTTT.

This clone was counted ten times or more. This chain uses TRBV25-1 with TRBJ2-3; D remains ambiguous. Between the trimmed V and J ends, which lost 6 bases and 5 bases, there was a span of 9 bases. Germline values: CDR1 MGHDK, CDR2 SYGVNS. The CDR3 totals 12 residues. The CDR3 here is CASRVTGDTQYF. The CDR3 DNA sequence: TGTGCCAGCAGGGTTACCGGAGATACGCAGTATTTT.

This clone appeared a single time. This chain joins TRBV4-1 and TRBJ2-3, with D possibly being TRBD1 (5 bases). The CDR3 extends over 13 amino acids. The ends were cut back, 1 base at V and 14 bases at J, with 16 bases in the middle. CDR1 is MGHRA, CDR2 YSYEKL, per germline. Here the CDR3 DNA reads TGCGCCAGCAGCCAAGGGGCTTGGACATTTCTGTATTTT. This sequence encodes CASSQGAWTFLYF.

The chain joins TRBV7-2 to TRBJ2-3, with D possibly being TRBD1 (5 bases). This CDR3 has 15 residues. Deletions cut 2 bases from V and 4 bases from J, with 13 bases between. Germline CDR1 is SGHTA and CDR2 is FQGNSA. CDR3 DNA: TGTGCCAGCAGCTTACAACAGGTTTCCGCAGATACGCAGTATTTT. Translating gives CASSLQQVSADTQYF.

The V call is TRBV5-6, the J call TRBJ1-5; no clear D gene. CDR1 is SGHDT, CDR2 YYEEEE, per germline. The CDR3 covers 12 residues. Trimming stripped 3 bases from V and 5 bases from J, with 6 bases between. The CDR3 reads CASSSPDQPQHF. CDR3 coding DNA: TGTGCCAGCAGCTCGCCAGATCAGCCCCAGCATTTT.

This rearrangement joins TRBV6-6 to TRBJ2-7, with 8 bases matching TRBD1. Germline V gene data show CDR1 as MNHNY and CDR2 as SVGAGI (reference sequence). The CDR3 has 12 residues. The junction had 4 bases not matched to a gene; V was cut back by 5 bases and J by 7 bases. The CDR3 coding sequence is TGTGCCAGCAGTGCAGGGGGCGGTGAGCAGTACTTC. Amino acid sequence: CASSAGGGEQYF.